This T cell receptor beta chain was recovered during a study of OX40 agonist ivuxolimab in advanced cancers. Concerning the study at large: Ivuxolimab was a fully human IgG2 agonistic monoclonal antibody targeting the costimulatory receptor OX40 (CD134). Intravenous ivuxolimab was administered to patients every 2 weeks at six dose levels: 0.01, 0.1, 0.3, 1.5, 3 and 10 mg/kg. Among the roughly 54 dose-escalation patients, 19 had hepatocellular carcinoma, 15 or so melanoma, 9 renal cell carcinoma and 9 head and neck cancer. In the dose-escalation cohort, around four fifths of patients were male, and the mean age was roughly 60 years, with a range of about 20 to 79. Prior anti-PD-1, anti-PD-L1 or anti-CTLA-4 therapy was permitted, and about two fifths of dose-escalation patients had received checkpoint inhibitors. Partial responses occurred in three dose-escalation patients: two with cutaneous melanoma and one with hepatocellular carcinoma. The purpose of peripheral TCRbeta sequencing was to test whether ivuxolimab changed TCR sequence diversity and led to clonal T-cell expansion. The monotherapy dose-escalation portion (N of about 57 patients) of the phase I ivuxolimab trial is reported in the paper.

Of note for this clone: Its antigen specificity is not known. Nothing much larger sits one base from this clone, and base qualities are not available.

Looking up the germline V gene (reference sequence) yields CDR1 SEHNR and CDR2 FQNEAQ. V and J are trimmed by 10 bases and 2 bases, and the gene matches miss 6 bases of the junction. The CDR3 starts with the cysteine, ends with the phenylalanine, and has 13 residues. The entry retains the CDR3 DNA only, 39 bases that are in frame from base 1. Patients with autoimmune disease history or receiving systemic immunosuppression were excluded from the trial. Peripheral blood for TCR sequencing was collected from all dose cohorts at baseline, on cycle 4 day 1, and on cycle 7 day 1. The samples were drawn from a first-in-human, open-label, multicenter phase I dose-escalation trial of ivuxolimab. Adults with locally advanced or metastatic melanoma, renal cell carcinoma, hepatocellular carcinoma or head and neck squamous cell carcinoma were enrolled in the trial. CD4+ and CD8+ T cells were sorted separately from peripheral blood before TCR sequencing.

Study-level results and caveats: At doses from 0.1 to 3.0 mg/kg, clonal expansion was seen in both CD4+ and CD8+ blood T cells between baseline and week 6. The antigen specificity of the clonally expanded peripheral T cells was not determined. After ivuxolimab, CD8+ T cells had more expanded clones than CD4+ T cells on average. Low levels of normalized T-cell clonal expansion were also seen in some patients who did not respond. In the 0.1-3.0 mg/kg groups, partial responders had among the lowest normalized peripheral clonal expansion, particularly in CD8+ T cells.

Genomic DNA was extracted from sorted cells for sequencing of the TCRbeta CDR3 region. The immunoSEQ Assay was used for sequencing of TCRbeta CDR3 regions. TCRdb limited this immuneACCESS table to in-frame rearrangements with V and J called. A share of clones is missing; checked studies link under half to unresolved V genes, and the rest is unexplained. This sample lists roughly 75,000 clones; 86% were detected once. 6.5% of the sample belongs to the ten largest clones. Recombination linked TRBV7-9 to TRBJ1-2; 8 bases in between match TRBD1. The material was CD4+ or CD8+ T cells sorted from blood, obtained in a trial of the OX40 agonist ivuxolimab. This TCR was sampled from an adult with an advanced solid tumor such as melanoma, head and neck, liver or kidney cancer. The CDR3 in this case is CAIQDRANYGYTF. The DNA sequence is TGTGCCATACAGGACAGGGCCAACTATGGCTACACCTTC.